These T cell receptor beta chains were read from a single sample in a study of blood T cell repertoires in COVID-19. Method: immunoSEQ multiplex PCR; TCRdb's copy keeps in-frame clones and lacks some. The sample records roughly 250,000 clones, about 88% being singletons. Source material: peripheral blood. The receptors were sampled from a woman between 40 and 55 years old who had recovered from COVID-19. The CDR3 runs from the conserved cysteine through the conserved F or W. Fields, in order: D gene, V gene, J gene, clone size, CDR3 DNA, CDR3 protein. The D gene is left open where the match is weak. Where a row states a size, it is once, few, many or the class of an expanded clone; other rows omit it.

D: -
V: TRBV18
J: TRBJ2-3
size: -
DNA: TGTGCCAGCTCACCACGACTTTCTAGCACAGATACGCAGTATTTT
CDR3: CASSPRLSSTDTQYF

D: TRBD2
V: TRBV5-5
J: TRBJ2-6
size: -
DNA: TGTGCCAGCAGCTTGTTTCAGCGGGACGGGTCTGGGGCCAACGTCCTGACTTTC
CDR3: CASSLFQRDGSGANVLTF

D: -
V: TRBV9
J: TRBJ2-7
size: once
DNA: TGTGCCAGCAGCGTAGGGGCGTTGGGCCCCTACGAGCAGTACTTC
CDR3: CASSVGALGPYEQYF

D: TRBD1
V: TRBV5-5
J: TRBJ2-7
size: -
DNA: TGTGCCAGCAGCTTTGGGGACAGGGGGATCGGGCAGTACTTC
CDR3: CASSFGDRGIGQYF

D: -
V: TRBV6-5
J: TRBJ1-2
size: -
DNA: TGTGCCAGTCAAAATGGCGGCAGGGTTTATGGCTACACCTTC
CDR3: CASQNGGRVYGYTF

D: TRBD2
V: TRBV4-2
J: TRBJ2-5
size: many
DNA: TGTGCCAGCAGCCAAGATTCAGGACTAGCGGTACAAGAGACCCAGTACTTC
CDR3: CASSQDSGLAVQETQYF

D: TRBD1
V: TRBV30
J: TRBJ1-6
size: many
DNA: TGTGCCTTCACAGGGGGGAGCTCCTATAATTCACCCCTCCACTTT
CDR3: CAFTGGSSYNSPLHF

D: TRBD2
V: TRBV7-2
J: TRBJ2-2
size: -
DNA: TGTGCCAGCAGTAATCTAGCGGGTGGGGGGACCGGGGAGCTGTTTTTT
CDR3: CASSNLAGGGTGELFF

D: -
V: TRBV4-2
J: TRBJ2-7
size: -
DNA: TGTGCCAGCAGCCCAGGAGGGTTGTGGCAGTACTTC
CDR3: CASSPGGLWQYF

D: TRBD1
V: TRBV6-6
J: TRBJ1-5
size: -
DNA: TGTGCCAGTTACTCCCGGGACAGGGGTCAGTTGGCCCAGCATTTT
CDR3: CASYSRDRGQLAQHF

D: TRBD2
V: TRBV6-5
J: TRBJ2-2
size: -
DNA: TGTGCCAGCAGACTAGCGGGGGGAACCGGGGAGCTGTTTTTT
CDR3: CASRLAGGTGELFF

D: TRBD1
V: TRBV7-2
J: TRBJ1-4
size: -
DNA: TGTGCCAGCAGCCCTTGGACAGGCTCTCTGGAACTGTTTTTT
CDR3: CASSPWTGSLELFF

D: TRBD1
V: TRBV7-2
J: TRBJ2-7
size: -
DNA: TGTGCCAGCAGCGACCCCGGCAGGGGGCTCTACGAGCAGTACTTC
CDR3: CASSDPGRGLYEQYF

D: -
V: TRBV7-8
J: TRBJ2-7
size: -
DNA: TGTGCCAGCAGATTCCCCCCCGCGGTCGAGCAGTACTTC
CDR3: CASRFPPAVEQYF

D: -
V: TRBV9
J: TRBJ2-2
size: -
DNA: TGTGCCAGCAGCGTAGTGTCCAGCACCGGGGAGCTGTTTTTT
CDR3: CASSVVSSTGELFF

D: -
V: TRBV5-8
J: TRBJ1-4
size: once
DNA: TGTGCCAGCAGGTTCCGGCGGGCCTTCAGTTTTAATGAAAAACTGTTTTTT
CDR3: CASRFRRAFSFNEKLFF

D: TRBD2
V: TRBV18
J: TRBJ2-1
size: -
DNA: TGTGCCAGCTCACCAGGGACTAGCGGAAATGAGCAGTTCTTC
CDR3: CASSPGTSGNEQFF

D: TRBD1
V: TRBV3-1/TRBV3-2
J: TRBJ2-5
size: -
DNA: TGTGCCAGCAGCCAATACGGGACAGGGAATCGGGGGCGGCAAGAGACCCAGTACTTC
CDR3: CASSQYGTGNRGRQETQYF

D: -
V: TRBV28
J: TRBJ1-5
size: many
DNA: TGTGCCAGCAGGGTGAACTTGCAGCCCCAGCATTTT
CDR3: CASRVNLQPQHF

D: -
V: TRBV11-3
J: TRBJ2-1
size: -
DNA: TGTGCCAGCAGGAAAAAAGAGGGCAATGAGCAGTTCTTC
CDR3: CASRKKEGNEQFF

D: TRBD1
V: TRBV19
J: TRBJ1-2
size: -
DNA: TGTGCCAGTACCGACAGGGAACAAATTGGCTACACCTTC
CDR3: CASTDREQIGYTF

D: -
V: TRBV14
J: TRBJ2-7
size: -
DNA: TGTGCCAGCAGCCAAGATTGGGGGACTCACCAAGAGCAGTACTTC
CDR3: CASSQDWGTHQEQYF

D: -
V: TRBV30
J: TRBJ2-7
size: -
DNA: TGTGCCTGGAGCAGAACAGGCTACGAGCAGTACTTC
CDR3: CAWSRTGYEQYF

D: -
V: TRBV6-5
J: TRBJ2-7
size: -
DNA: TGTGCCAGCAGTCGTCGACAGCTCTACGAGCAGTACTTC
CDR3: CASSRRQLYEQYF